This T cell receptor (beta chain) was recovered during a study of cytomegalovirus exposure and HLA in healthy donors. Broader study findings: Later, an analysis showed that TCR beta chains associated with HLA were more clonally expanded than others that were equally common. Analysis was carried out at a later point, and it linked a missense DCLRE1C variant to TCR beta V- and J-gene trimming.

Concerning this clone itself: What it binds is not known.

Both 60 Vbeta primers and 13 Jbeta primers went into the PCR. Original processing methods: Approximately 12 million of the 75 million to 95 million unique TCR beta chains counted in a later analysis were shared. Using immunoSEQ multiplex PCR, the repertoire was profiled, and TCRdb retains in-frame clones only, with some absent. That table gives V, J and clone size, and the DNA gave D and trimming. The repertoire holds about 200,000 clones, with around four fifths as singletons. The sequence was obtained from a boy aged 2 to 9 in good health and CMV-seronegative. The sequenced sample was PBMCs.

The CDR3 loop reads CASSQVSGEQYF. The CDR3 nucleotides are TGTGCCAGCAGCCAAGTTAGTGGCGAGCAGTACTTC. The chain joins TRBV14 to TRBJ2-7; D uncertain. V lost 1 base, J lost 6 bases, and 7 bases lay in between. The V gene's germline CDR1 is SGHDN and CDR2 FVKESK. The CDR3 is made up of 12 amino acids.